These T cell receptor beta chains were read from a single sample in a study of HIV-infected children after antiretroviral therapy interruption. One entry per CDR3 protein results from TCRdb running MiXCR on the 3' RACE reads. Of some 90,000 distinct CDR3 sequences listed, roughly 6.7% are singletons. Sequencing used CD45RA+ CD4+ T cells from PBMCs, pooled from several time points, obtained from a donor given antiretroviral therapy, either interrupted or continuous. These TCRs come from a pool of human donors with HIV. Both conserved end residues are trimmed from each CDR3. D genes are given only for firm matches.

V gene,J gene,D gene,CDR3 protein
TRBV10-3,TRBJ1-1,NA,AISDGQIEAF
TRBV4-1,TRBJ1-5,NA,ASRQVGGGSINQPQH
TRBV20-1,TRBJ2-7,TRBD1,SGTWTGQGQY
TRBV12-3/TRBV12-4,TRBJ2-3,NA,ASSLRLAPTDTQY
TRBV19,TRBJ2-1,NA,ASTPGSSEEQF
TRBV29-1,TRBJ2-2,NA,SVGDTGELF
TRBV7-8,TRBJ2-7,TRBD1,ASSRDRGRFYEQY
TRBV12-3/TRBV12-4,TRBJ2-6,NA,ASSWQGLEANVLT
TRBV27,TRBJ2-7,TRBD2,ASSLWGGLLKNEQY
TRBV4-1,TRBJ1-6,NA,ASSPQGNSPLH
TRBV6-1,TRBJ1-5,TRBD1,ASTIGQGHQPQH
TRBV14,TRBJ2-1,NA,ASSRRGLSYNEQF
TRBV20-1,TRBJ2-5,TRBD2,SARTSGQETQY
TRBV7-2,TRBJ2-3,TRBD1,ASSLRQGSADTQY
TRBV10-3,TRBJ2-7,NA,AISEKERDEQY
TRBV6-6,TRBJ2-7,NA,ASREGTSYEQY
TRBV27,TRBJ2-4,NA,ASSLYAARKKNIQY
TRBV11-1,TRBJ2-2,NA,ASSMRTTRELF
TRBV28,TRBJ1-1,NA,ASSQTITEAF
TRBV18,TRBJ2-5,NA,ASSRADGRQETQY
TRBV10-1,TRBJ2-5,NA,ASSMGVQETQY
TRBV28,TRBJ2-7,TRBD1,ASSINRGSYEQY
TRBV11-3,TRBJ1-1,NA,ASSLGPGEEAF
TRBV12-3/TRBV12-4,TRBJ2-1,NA,ASSMTSRDEQF
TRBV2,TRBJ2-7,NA,ASRVNSYEQY
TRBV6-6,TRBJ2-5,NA,ASRERALLQETQY
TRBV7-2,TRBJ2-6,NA,ASSLAKGVVPFSGANVLT
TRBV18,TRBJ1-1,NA,ASSPLGALNTEAF
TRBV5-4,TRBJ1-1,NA,ASSFSMNTEAF
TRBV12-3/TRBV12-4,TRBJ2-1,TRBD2,ASTSTGLVDDEQF
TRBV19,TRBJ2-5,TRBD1,ASSAGTGKETQY
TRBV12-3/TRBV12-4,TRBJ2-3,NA,ASSPARGLTTDTQY
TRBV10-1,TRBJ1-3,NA,ASSEDGISGNTIY
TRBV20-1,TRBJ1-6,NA,SARDLSEGAARNSPLH
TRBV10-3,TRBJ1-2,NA,AISETGTYGYT
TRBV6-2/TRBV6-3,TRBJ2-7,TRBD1,ASTRGLYYEQY
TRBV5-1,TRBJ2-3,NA,ASSFRDGPSTDTQY
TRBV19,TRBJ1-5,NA,ASKGGQPQH